What follows describes a single TCR beta chain. Each patient's relapse followed autologous stem cell transplantation, and brentuximab vedotin exposure varied. This specimen belongs to a study of PD-1 blockade in classical Hodgkin lymphoma. This CDR3 comprises 15 residues. CDR1 and CDR2 (germline): MNHEY, SVGAGI. The germline V and J ends were trimmed by 8 bases and 4 bases, with 17 bases remaining between them. Profiling relied on immunoSEQ multiplex PCR, and the TCRdb table lists in-frame clones only, not all of them. Of some 50,000 clones in the sample, about three quarters were seen once. The rearrangement joins TRBV6-5 to TRBJ2-2; D might be TRBD2 (6 bases). The clonotype was recovered from a human donor with classical Hodgkin lymphoma. The source material was peripheral blood mononuclear cells (PBMCs), sampled at baseline. This CDR3 reads CASERMAGLTGELFF. CDR3 DNA sequence: TGTGCCAGCGAGAGAATGGCGGGACTCACCGGGGAGCTGTTTTTT.